The 5 T cell receptor beta chains below were found in one sample sequenced in a study of cytotoxic CD8 clonotypes in ibrutinib-treated CLL. Only in-frame clones appear in the TCRdb table, and some are missing; sequencing was by immunoSEQ multiplex PCR. The data hold roughly 250,000 clones, with under 75% observed a single time. The sequenced sample was PBMCs, obtained after 24 months of ibrutinib treatment. Receptor source: a human donor with chronic lymphocytic leukemia.

The genes are TRBV20-1 and TRBJ2-3; D is unclear. Trimming removed 3 bases from V and 5 bases from J, with 6 bases in between. This CDR3 region has 11 residues. Germline CDR1 reads DFQATT; CDR2 reads SNEGSKA (reference sequence). The CDR3 bases are TGCAGTGCTAGTAGAGGAGATACGCAGTATTTT. Translation: CSASRGDTQYF.

This chain connects TRBV19 to TRBJ2-5, with 9 bases fitting TRBD2. In germline, CDR1 is LNHDA, CDR2 SQIVND (reference sequence). The CDR3 is made up of 14 amino acids. With 6 bases clipped from V and 4 bases from J, the junction kept 6 bases outside the gene matches. CDR3 bases: TGTGCCAGTAGCCTAAGCGGGAGGTCAGAGACCCAGTACTTC. It is translated as CASSLSGRSETQYF.

This rearrangement joins TRBV19 to TRBJ1-2; 9 nucleotides align to TRBD1. The CDR3 runs 15 residues. Germline assignment: CDR1 LNHDA and CDR2 SQIVND (reference sequence). J gave up 5 bases and V 5 bases, and 9 bases lay outside the gene matches. The CDR3 loop is CASSQQGAQRYGYTF. The DNA for the CDR3 is TGTGCCAGTAGTCAACAGGGGGCCCAGAGGTATGGCTACACCTTC.

This clone turned up a few times. The CDR3: CASAPDRGSYGYTF. In DNA, the CDR3 is TGTGCTAGTGCCCCTGACAGGGGTAGCTATGGCTACACCTTC. This chain links TRBV12-5 with TRBJ1-2, with 8 bases that match TRBD1. Losses at the gene ends were 7 bases for V and 4 bases for J; bases not matched to a gene: 8. The CDR3 spans 14 residues. The V gene's germline CDR1 is LGHNT and CDR2 FRNRAP.

This clone was found once. The chain recombines TRBV4-3 with TRBJ2-1; D is perhaps TRBD1 (7 bases). Germline lookup yields CDR1 LGHNA and CDR2 YSLEER. Trimming removed 4 bases from V and 7 bases from J, with 17 bases in between. CDR3 length: 15 amino acids. CDR3 sequence (DNA): TGCGCCAGCAGCCCCCGCGACAGGGCGGGGAATGAGCAGTTCTTC. Translated, it gives CASSPRDRAGNEQFF.